A single sample is the source of the 6 T cell receptor beta chains below, sequenced in a study of CD8 T cells in ankylosing spondylitis. Whole-study results and caveats: A motif in TCR beta, a set of 8 or 9 highly homologous variants, appeared characteristic of ankylosing spondylitis blood.

Their antigen targets remain unknown. TCRdb analysed the 5' RACE reads with MiXCR anew, one entry per CDR3 protein. The table shows about 700,000 distinct CDR3 sequences, with under 20% occurring only once. Sequencing was performed on blood, either unsorted or a sorted T cell fraction (not recorded which). Receptors originate from a male donor with ankylosing spondylitis.

This clonotype was recorded once. The rearrangement links TRBV14 to TRBJ2-7, with 10 bases lining up with TRBD1. This CDR3 has 18 residues. Germline V gene sequence: CDR1 SGHDN, CDR2 FVKESK. V trimming: 1 base; J trimming: 4 bases; junction bases outside the gene matches: 13. This chain's CDR3 is CASSQVTRAGTGVYEQYF. CDR3 bases: TGTGCCAGCAGCCAAGTAACGAGGGCCGGGACAGGGGTATACGAGCAGTACTTC.

This clonotype was observed a few times. The chain links TRBV4-3 to TRBJ1-4; no clear D gene. Between the trimmed V and J ends, which lost 0 bases and 2 bases, there was a span of 16 bases. The CDR3 totals 18 residues. The germline CDR1 and CDR2 sequences are LGHNA and YSLEER. The CDR3 sequence is CASSQDGYPRGTNEKLFF. Here the CDR3 DNA reads TGCGCCAGCAGCCAAGATGGGTATCCGAGAGGGACTAATGAAAAACTGTTTTTT.

Turning to this clonotype: It may be a read error: a sequence one base away is much more abundant. The chain employs TRBV20-1 and TRBJ2-7; no firm D call. CDR1 and CDR2 from the germline V gene are DFQATT and SNEGSKA (reference sequence). This CDR3 has 13 amino acids. V was clipped by 1 base and J by 0 bases, with 7 bases between them. CDR3: CSARVGSSYEQYF. CDR3 nucleotide sequence: TGCAGTGCTAGAGTCGGAAGCTCCTACGAGCAGTACTTC.

The chain joins TRBV7-9 to TRBJ1-2, with D unresolved. The V end was cut by 5 bases, the J end by 11 bases, with 24 bases between. Looked up from germline, CDR1 is SEHNR and CDR2 is FQNEAQ (reference sequence). The CDR3 extends over 15 amino acids. The CDR3 region is CASSQGPTDAEVYTF. In nucleotides, the CDR3 is TGTGCCAGCAGCCAAGGGCCGACCGACGCCGAGGTATACACCTTC.

The rearrangement uses TRBV27 and TRBJ2-7, with D possibly matching TRBD1 (6 bases). This CDR3 comprises 16 residues. Trimming removed 5 bases from V and 2 bases from J, with 19 bases in between. Germline CDR1 MNHEY, CDR2 SMNVEV (reference sequence). The CDR3 here is CASSPSWAGEAYEQYF. CDR3 nucleotide sequence: TGTGCCAGCAGTCCCTCATGGGCAGGGGAAGCCTACGAGCAGTACTTC.

The chain links TRBV7-2 to TRBJ2-1; 9 bases are shared with TRBD2. J lost 8 bases, V lost 2 bases, and 7 bases had no gene match. This CDR3 is 15 amino acids long. Germline V CDR1 and CDR2: SGHTA, FQGNSA. The CDR3 DNA sequence: TGTGCCAGCAGCTTAAGCGGGGGGTCCCTCGATGAGCAGTTCTTC. Translation: CASSLSGGSLDEQFF. Drawing the rest from reference TRBV7-2 and TRBJ2-1, the complete variable domain is GAGVSQSPSNKVTEKGKDVELRCDPISGHTALYWYRQSLGQGLEFLIYFQGNSAPDKSGLPSDRFSAERTGGSVSTLTIQRTQQEDSAVYLCASSLSGGSLDEQFFGPGTRLTVL.